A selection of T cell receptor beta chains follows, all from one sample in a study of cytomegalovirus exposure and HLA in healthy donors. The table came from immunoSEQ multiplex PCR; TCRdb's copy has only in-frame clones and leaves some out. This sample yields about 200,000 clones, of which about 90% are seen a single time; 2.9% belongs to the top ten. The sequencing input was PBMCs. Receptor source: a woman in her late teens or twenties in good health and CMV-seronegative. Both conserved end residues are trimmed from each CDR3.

CDR3aa: ASTQLTQGQETQY; v_gene: TRBV7-8; j_gene: TRBJ2-5
CDR3aa: ASSLARGLQETQY; v_gene: TRBV7-7; j_gene: TRBJ2-5
CDR3aa: ATSSRGTSSEQF; v_gene: TRBV15; j_gene: TRBJ2-1
CDR3aa: ASSSGVRDDEQF; v_gene: TRBV7-6; j_gene: TRBJ2-1
CDR3aa: ASTYGTVSGGNTIY; v_gene: TRBV6-6; j_gene: TRBJ1-3
CDR3aa: SALGWGAQY; v_gene: TRBV20-1; j_gene: TRBJ2-5
CDR3aa: ASSSPGTYNEQF; v_gene: TRBV27; j_gene: TRBJ2-1
CDR3aa: ASSFEVRGLDTQY; v_gene: TRBV7-8; j_gene: TRBJ2-3
CDR3aa: ASSLSVLAVYEQY; v_gene: TRBV27; j_gene: TRBJ2-7
CDR3aa: ASSSTGRNEKLF; v_gene: TRBV2; j_gene: TRBJ1-4
CDR3aa: ASRPSGNPYNEQF; v_gene: TRBV2; j_gene: TRBJ2-1
CDR3aa: ASSRGVYEQY; v_gene: TRBV5-6; j_gene: TRBJ2-7
CDR3aa: ASGRTTTEAF; v_gene: TRBV11-1; j_gene: TRBJ1-1
CDR3aa: ASSPSGSNTGELF; v_gene: TRBV11-3; j_gene: TRBJ2-2
CDR3aa: ASSLWGQGNSGNTIY; v_gene: TRBV28; j_gene: TRBJ1-3
CDR3aa: ASSLRGGSSGNTIY; v_gene: TRBV5-4; j_gene: TRBJ1-3
CDR3aa: ASSVGGQRNTIY; v_gene: TRBV9; j_gene: TRBJ1-3
CDR3aa: ASSSLQGTNGYT; v_gene: TRBV7-9; j_gene: TRBJ1-2